The rows below give T cell receptor beta chains drawn from one sample of a study of cytomegalovirus exposure and HLA in healthy donors. Profiled with immunoSEQ multiplex PCR; TCRdb holds only in-frame clones, not every one. The sample has more than 110,000 clones, approximately 80% seen once. Sequences were obtained from PBMCs. The receptor set was obtained from a man between 50 and 59 years old in good health and CMV-seronegative. CDR3s leave out the opening cysteine and the closing phenylalanine or tryptophan. A D gene is named only where the DNA matches it firmly. A clone size is listed for some rows: how often the clone was seen (once, few, many), or a class if it is expanded.

v_gene,abundance,d_gene,CDR3aa
TRBV6-5,NA,NA,ASRAMTAGYT
TRBV18,once,NA,ASSQGDNSPLH
TRBV7-9,NA,TRBD2,ASSLGRGTRRHEQY
TRBV6-5,few,TRBD1,ASSGTAFSYEQY
TRBV6-5,NA,NA,ASSSRENQPQH
TRBV5-5,NA,NA,ASSFRQGGPYEQY
TRBV27,NA,NA,ASKEQVSYNEQF
TRBV5-8,NA,TRBD2,ASKAGDIADTQY
TRBV4-2,NA,TRBD2,ASSQDPGTSGVSSTDTQY
TRBV5-4,NA,TRBD1,ASRDGTGQETQY
TRBV5-4,NA,NA,ASSLVGGLDYGYT
TRBV30,NA,TRBD1,AWTGDRGNTEAF
TRBV5-4,once,NA,ASSLGTQYNSPLH
TRBV9,NA,TRBD2,ASSVGPHVPAGGRNEQF